This T cell receptor (beta chain) derives from a study of CD8+CD57+ T cells in acquired aplastic anemia. Study at large: Sorted CD4+ and CD8+ cell DNA averaged roughly 3.2 ug. Mean read depth for CD4+ cells from healthy donors was 10 million to 14 million.

With 2 bases removed from V and 1 base from J, the gap between germline ends came to 8 bases. CDR3 size: 14 residues. This clonotype was seen a handful of times. Investigators profiled TCR beta VDJ and CDR3 from genomic DNA template. TCRdb analysed the reads with MiXCR anew, one entry per CDR3 protein. The sample contains under 250,000 distinct CDR3 sequences, almost 35% of which appear only once. The TCR was taken from a human donor in good health, serving as a control. Sequencing input: sorted CD4+, CD8+, or CD8+CD57+ T cells (not recorded which) from PBMCs. The gene calls are TRBV12-3 or TRBV12-4 and TRBJ1-1; D is perhaps TRBD1 (5 bases). The CDR3 spells CASSLFRANTEAFF. CDR3 in DNA: TGTGCCAGCAGTTTATTCAGGGCGAACACTGAAGCTTTCTTT.